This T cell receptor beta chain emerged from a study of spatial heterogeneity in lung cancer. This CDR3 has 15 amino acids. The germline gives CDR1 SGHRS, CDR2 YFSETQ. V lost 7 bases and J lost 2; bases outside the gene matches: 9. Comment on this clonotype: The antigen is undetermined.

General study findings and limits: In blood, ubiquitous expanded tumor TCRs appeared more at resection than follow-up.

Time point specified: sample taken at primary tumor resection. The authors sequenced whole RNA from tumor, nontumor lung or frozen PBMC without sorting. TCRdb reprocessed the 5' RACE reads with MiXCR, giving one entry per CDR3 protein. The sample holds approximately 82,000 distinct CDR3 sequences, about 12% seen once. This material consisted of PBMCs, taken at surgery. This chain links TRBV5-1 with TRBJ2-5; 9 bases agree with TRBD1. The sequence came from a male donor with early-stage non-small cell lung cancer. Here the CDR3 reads CASQRQGVLQETQYF. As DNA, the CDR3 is TGCGCCAGCCAACGACAGGGGGTACTTCAAGAGACCCAGTACTTC.